This T cell receptor (beta chain) was sequenced for a study of CD8 T cells in Susac syndrome. Reverse transcription used about 0.45 to 1 ug RNA and random hexamers. It was immunoSEQ multiplex PCR that amplified TCR beta CDR3 across 54 Vbeta and 13 Jbeta. TCRdb independently ran MiXCR on the immunoSEQ multiplex PCR reads; one entry per CDR3 protein. This table has 190,000 or so distinct CDR3 sequences, around 93% appearing once. Sequencing of TCR beta was carried out in blood CD8+ and CD4+ T cells. The TEMRA cells underwent FACS enrichment, while the CD8+ and CD4+ T cells underwent negative isolation. The CDR3 runs 12 residues. V was pared by 5 bases and J by 6 bases, with 13 bases between. CDR1 and CDR2 from the germline V gene are GTSNPN and SVGIG (reference sequence).

The source material was CD4+ T cells from PBMCs. This receptor was obtained from a human donor with multiple sclerosis. J is TRBJ1-1 and V is TRBV30, with D perhaps matching TRBD1 (5 bases). The CDR3 nucleotides are TGTGCCTGGGATGCCGGGGGACCTGAAGCTTTCTTT. This codes for CAWDAGGPEAFF.